This T cell receptor (beta chain) was retrieved from a study of T cell responses to AZD1222 COVID-19 vaccine. The data were produced by immunoSEQ multiplex PCR, yet TCRdb's version contains in-frame clones alone and is incomplete. The table records under 95,000 clones, about 92% of them present only once. V was clipped by 1 base and J by 2 bases, with 10 bases between them. The CDR3 covers 15 residues. Germline V gene lookup returns CDR1 SGHNT and CDR2 YENEEA. The sequence derives from an adult in good health. Material: peripheral blood, obtained on day 0 of AZD1222 vaccination. The rearrangement uses TRBV11-3 and TRBJ2-3, with D possibly being TRBD2 (6 bases). CDR3 nucleotides: TGTGCCAGCAGCTTAGGACTAGGCAACACAGATACGCAGTATTTT. This gives the protein CASSLGLGNTDTQYF.